The entry below describes one T cell receptor beta chain. Its cognate antigen has yet to be identified. No qualities accompany the bases; no much larger clone lies one base away. Measured from the cysteine to the phenylalanine, the CDR3 is 17 residues long. Only the CDR3 DNA stays, 51 bases, in frame from base 1. Via the germline V gene, CDR1 is SGHTA and CDR2 FQGNSA. Cut back by 0 bases and 3 bases, the V and J ends lie 18 bases apart. These data originate in a study of beta chain features in type 1 diabetes (dated by TCRdb to the late 2010s). Regarding the complete study: Patients and healthy donors did not differ in mean age, gender distribution, total cell number or subset yield. A total of roughly 100 million sorted cells were examined across all samples, and the number of cells per subset was strongly correlated with RNA yield. In the study, TCRB repertoires of sorted circulating CD4+ T cell subsets from recently diagnosed type 1 diabetes patients were compared with those of matched healthy donors. Naive and central memory subsets were obtained from all 30 or so donors, but regulatory and stem cell-like memory subsets were isolated from only 8 patients and about eight healthy donors. The research as a whole found: Type 1 diabetes patients showed a moderate but significant shortening of TCRB CDR3 length in all four CD4+ subsets. Shorter templates might have been favored by PCR, but patient and control samples were amplified and corrected together, so both groups would have been affected equally by any skew. Fewer insertions and more nucleotide deletions at VDJ recombination sites were observed in patients with type 1 diabetes, implying thymic rearrangement abnormalities. Naive, central memory and regulatory TCRB repertoires appeared to be more similar among patients than among healthy donors. Only small numbers of individuals were included in the HLA sub-analyses, which left unresolved whether HLA type had any influence on TCRB rearrangement. Because cDNA was sequenced instead of genomic DNA, activated cells with high expression could be over-represented, although the groups did not differ in activation or CD3 levels.

Each donor gave one peripheral blood draw, averaging roughly 120 mL, which was collected into heparinised tubes. A BD FACSAria II and a panel including CD45RO, CCR7, CD25, CD127, CD95 and CD27 were used to sort naive, central memory, regulatory and stem cell-like memory CD4+ T cells. Every sorted population had a purity above 95%. PBMCs were isolated immediately by Lymphoprep density gradient centrifugation and stained directly without culture. So that batch effects would be minimized, each experiment stained and sorted samples in pairs, pairing one healthy donor with one patient. The entire isolated RNA was reverse transcribed using the High Capacity cDNA Reverse Transcription Kit, and thus expressed TCRB transcripts were sequenced. Deep immunoSEQ sequencing was performed on naive, central memory and regulatory T cell samples, with an average of roughly 3.3 million total reads per sample. Sorted cells were lysed in RLT buffer and RNA was extracted with DNase-treated RNeasy Micro or Mini kits, depending on cell number. Each cell subset was processed on its own to prevent cross-contamination, while patient and healthy donor samples were processed together. TCRB sequences were amplified from cDNA with the immunoSEQ multiplex PCR, producing 87-bp fragments spanning the CDR3 region. Sequencing of the amplicons was performed on the Illumina HiSeq platform. Per the source publication's procedure: Synthetic template baselines were used to correct PCR bias computationally, reads within Hamming distance 2 were collapsed, and singletons that could not be merged were discarded. Reads were aligned against IMGT so that V, D and J genes, CDR3 length and insertions or deletions at six rearrangement sites could be assigned. Within each subset, clonotype counts were normalized to the number of sorted cells before true diversity and Gini coefficients were calculated with the tcR R package. The overlap coefficient, calculated on TCRB nucleotide sequences, was used to measure repertoire sharing. As a proxy for the pre-selection repertoire, out-of-frame TCRB sequences from naive cells were analyzed. TCRdb's version of the immuneACCESS table is confined to in-frame rearrangements and falls short of the full clone set. An unresolved V gene accounts for under half of the shortfall where checked; the remainder is of unknown origin. D and trimming come from the DNA, and the V and J calls and clone size come from that table. Within this sample are hundreds of thousands of clones, with under 20% of them counted one time only. The top ten clones comprise 0.023% of the sample.

The clonotype was recovered from a woman between 18 and 29 years old in good health. Sequences were obtained from naive CD4+ T cells from blood. What the cell subset or site label conveys for this sample: true naive CD4+ T cells. The chain was built from TRBV7-2 and TRBJ2-7, with TRBD1 as a weak D call on 5 bases. The CDR3 protein sequence reads: CASSLARPDTGFYEQYF. The nucleotide sequence is TGTGCCAGCAGCTTAGCTCGGCCGGACACAGGATTCTACGAGCAGTACTTC.